What follows is one T cell receptor (beta chain) and its context. Its antigen is unknown. This specimen belongs to a study of T cell clonotyping in hematopoietic cell transplantation. Some clones are missing from TCRdb's copy, which holds only in-frame ones; the method was immunoSEQ multiplex PCR. This sample has 27,000 or so clones, with nearly 97% found just once. Study-level findings and limits: CD4 and CD8 repertoire contributions could not be separated without sorting. Pathologically expanded recipient clonotypes increased progressively from day 30 to day 180 as diversity fell.

V was shortened by 0 bases and J by 0 bases, with 9 bases between the two germline ends. Germline V CDR1 and CDR2: SGDLS, YYNGEE. The CDR3 covers 15 residues. This receptor was taken from a man aged 45-65 years in good health. Some clones in this sample may be carry-over from other donors' samples. This chain connects TRBV9 to TRBJ1-1; D remains ambiguous. Sequences were obtained from peripheral blood mononuclear cells. The CDR3: CASSVGGGMNTEAFF. The DNA for the CDR3 is TGTGCCAGCAGCGTAGGGGGAGGGATGAACACTGAAGCTTTCTTT.